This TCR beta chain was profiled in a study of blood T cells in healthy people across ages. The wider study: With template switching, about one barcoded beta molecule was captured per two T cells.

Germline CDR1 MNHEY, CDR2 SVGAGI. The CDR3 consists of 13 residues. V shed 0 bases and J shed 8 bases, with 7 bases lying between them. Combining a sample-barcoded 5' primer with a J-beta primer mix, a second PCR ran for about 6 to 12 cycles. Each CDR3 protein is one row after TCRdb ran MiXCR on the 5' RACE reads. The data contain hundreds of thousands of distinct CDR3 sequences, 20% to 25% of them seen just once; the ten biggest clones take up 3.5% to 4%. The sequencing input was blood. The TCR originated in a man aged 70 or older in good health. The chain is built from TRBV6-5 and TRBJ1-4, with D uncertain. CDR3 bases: TGTGCCAGCAGTTACTCGTCAGGAGAAAAACTGTTTTTT. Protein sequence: CASSYSSGEKLFF.